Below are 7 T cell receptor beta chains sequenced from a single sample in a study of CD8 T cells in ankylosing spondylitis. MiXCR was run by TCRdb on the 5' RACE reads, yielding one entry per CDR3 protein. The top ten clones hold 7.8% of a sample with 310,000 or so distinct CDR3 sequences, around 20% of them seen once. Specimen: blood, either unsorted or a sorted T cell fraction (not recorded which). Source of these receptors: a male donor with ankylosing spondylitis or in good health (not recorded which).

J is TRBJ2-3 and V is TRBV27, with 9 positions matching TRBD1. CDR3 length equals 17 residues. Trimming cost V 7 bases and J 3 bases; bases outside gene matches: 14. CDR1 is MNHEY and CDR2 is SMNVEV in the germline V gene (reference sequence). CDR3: CASTQIFTGGGTDTQYF. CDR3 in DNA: TGTGCCAGCACCCAAATCTTCACAGGGGGCGGTACAGATACGCAGTATTTT.

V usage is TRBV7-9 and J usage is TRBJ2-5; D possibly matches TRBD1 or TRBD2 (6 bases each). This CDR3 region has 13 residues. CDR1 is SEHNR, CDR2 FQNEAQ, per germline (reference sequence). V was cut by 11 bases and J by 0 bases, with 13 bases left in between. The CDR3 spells CAFQEGDQETQYF. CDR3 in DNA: TGTGCCTTCCAGGAGGGGGACCAAGAGACCCAGTACTTC.

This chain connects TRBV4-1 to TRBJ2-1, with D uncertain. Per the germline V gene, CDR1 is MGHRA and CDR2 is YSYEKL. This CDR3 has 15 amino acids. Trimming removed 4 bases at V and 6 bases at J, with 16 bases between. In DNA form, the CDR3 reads TGCGCCAGCAGCCTCAACAGCTTTCCCTTCAATGAGCAGTTCTTC. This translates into CASSLNSFPFNEQFF.

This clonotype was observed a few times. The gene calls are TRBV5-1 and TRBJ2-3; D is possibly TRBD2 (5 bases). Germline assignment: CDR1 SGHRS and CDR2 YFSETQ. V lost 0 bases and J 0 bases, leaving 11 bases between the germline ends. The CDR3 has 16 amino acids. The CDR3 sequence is CASSLVNRGSTDTQYF. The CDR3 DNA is TGCGCCAGCAGCTTGGTGAACCGGGGTAGCACAGATACGCAGTATTTT.

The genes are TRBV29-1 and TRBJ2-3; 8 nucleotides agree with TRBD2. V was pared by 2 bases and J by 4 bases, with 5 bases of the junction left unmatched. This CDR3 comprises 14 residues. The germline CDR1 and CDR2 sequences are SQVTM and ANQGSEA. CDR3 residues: CSVEQRESADTQYF. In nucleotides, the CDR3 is TGCAGCGTTGAACAGCGGGAGAGTGCAGATACGCAGTATTTT.

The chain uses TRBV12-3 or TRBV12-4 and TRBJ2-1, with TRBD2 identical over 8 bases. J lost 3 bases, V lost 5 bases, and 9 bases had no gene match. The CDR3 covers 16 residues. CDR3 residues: CASSPGQRGLYNEQFF. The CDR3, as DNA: TGTGCCAGCAGTCCCGGTCAGCGGGGGCTCTACAATGAGCAGTTCTTC.

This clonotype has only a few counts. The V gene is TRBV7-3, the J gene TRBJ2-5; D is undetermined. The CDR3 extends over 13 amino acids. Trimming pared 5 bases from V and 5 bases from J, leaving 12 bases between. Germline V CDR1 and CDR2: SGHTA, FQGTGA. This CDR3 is CASSPAVGETQYF. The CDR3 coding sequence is TGTGCCAGCAGCCCCGCTGTGGGGGAGACCCAGTACTTC.